This TCR beta chain was recovered during a study of T cell repertoires in cytomegalovirus infection (dated by TCRdb to the late 2010s). Regarding the research as a whole: Donor HLA type was relevant to the analysis, as public TCR beta signatures indicated carriage of CMV infection together with the matching HLA type. What the authors observed across the whole study: In both this cohort and an independent approximately 400-donor cohort, the cumulative frequency of public TCR beta family members distinguished carriers of CMV infection plus the relevant HLA type. The ex vivo response was dominated by HLA-C-restricted CMV-specific TCR beta clonotypes, which also provided the single most frequent clonotype in two of eight donors.

For sequencing, an Illumina HiSeq 1500 was employed. Through fastp at Q25 and MiXCR, TCRdb rebuilt clones from the public reads, retaining in-frame beta chains. Entries that share a CDR3 protein sequence are merged under the most common genes and DNA. Counted in this sample were 200,000 to 300,000 distinct CDR3 sequences; 9.1% of them appeared once. Over 13% of the sample lies in the top ten. This clonotype was seen ten or more times. Its antigen is not yet known. No clone much larger than this one lies a single base away; base qualities are absent. From the cysteine through the phenylalanine, the CDR3 covers 18 amino acids. Only the CDR3 part of the read is kept: 54 bases, read in frame from the first base. The germline V end is reduced by 1 base and the J end by 7 bases; junction bases left unmatched: 12. CDR1 and CDR2 (MDHEN, SYDVKM) derive from the germline V gene.

In this chain, TRBV28 is recombined with TRBJ2-5, with 13 junctional bases fitting TRBD2. The clonotype originates from a human donor in good health (CMV status not recorded). Some clones in this sample may be carry-over from other donors' samples. Sequenced sample: PBMCs. The CDR3 protein sequence reads: CASSLYGLAGAPGGTQYF. The DNA sequence reads TGTGCCAGCAGTTTATATGGACTAGCGGGGGCGCCGGGCGGGACCCAGTACTTC.